This T cell receptor beta chain was identified during a study of cytomegalovirus exposure and HLA in healthy donors. Study conclusions and caveats: Analyzed later, association rates of TCRs varied across HLA loci, with DRB1 most and HLA-C fewest. Researchers catalogued 160 or so TCR beta chains as cytomegalovirus-associated. Cytomegalovirus status was reportedly diagnosed by the classifier with high sensitivity and specificity. As a later analysis revealed, most CMV-associated TCR beta chains appeared HLA-restricted.

Germline-derived CDR1 and CDR2 are LNHDA and SQIVND (reference sequence). The CDR3 contains 14 residues. Unmatched junction bases numbered 4, after V lost 6 bases and J lost 2 bases. Primers for the PCR totalled 60 Vbeta and 13 Jbeta. Produced via immunoSEQ multiplex PCR; TCRdb's table is partial and in-frame only. The data hold around 100,000 clones, with approximately 66% observed a single time. A remark on this clone: The antigen is undetermined.

This sequence joins TRBV19 and TRBJ2-7, with 10 bases aligning to TRBD2. The sequence was obtained from a woman aged 45-59 years in good health and CMV-seronegative. The material sequenced was PBMCs. CDR3: CASSLAGVAYEQYF. In nucleotides, the CDR3 is TGTGCCAGTAGCCTAGCGGGGGTAGCCTACGAGCAGTACTTC.